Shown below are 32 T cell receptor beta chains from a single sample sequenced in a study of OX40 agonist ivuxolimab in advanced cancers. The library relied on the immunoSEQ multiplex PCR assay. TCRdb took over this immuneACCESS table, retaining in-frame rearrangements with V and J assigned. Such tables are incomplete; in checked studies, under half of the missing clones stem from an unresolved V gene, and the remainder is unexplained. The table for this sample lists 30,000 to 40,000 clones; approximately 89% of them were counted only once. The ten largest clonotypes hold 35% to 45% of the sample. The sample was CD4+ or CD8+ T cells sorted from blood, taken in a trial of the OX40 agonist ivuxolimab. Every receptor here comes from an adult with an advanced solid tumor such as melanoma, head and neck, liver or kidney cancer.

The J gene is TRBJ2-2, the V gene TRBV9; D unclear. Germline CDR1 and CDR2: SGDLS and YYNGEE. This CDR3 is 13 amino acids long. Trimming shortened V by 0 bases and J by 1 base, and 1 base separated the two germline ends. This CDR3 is CASSVGNTGELFF. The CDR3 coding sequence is TGTGCCAGCAGCGTAGGGAACACCGGGGAGCTGTTTTTT.

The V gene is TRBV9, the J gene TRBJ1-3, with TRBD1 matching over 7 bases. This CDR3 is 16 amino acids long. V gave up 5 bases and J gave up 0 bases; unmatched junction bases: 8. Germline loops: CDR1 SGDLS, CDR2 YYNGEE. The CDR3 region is CASRGTGASSGNTIYF. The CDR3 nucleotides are TGTGCCAGCAGGGGAACAGGGGCGAGCTCTGGAAACACCATATATTTT.

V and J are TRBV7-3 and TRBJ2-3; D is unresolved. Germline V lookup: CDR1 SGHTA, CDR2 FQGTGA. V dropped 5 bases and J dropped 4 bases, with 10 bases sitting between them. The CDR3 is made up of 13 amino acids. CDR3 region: CASSRQLSDTQYF. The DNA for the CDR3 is TGTGCCAGCAGCCGTCAGTTGTCAGATACGCAGTATTTT.

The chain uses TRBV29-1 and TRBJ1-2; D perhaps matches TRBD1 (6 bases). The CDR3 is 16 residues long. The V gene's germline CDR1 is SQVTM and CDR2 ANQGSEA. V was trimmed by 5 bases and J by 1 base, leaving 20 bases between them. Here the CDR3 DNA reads TGCAGCGTTCTCGCTGCATGGACAGACTTTAACTATGGCTACACCTTC. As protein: CSVLAAWTDFNYGYTF. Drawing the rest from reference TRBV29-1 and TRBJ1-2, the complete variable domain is SAVISQKPSRDICQRGTSLTIQCQVDSQVTMMFWYRQQPGQSLTLIATANQGSEATYESGFVIDKFPISRPNLTFSTLTVSNMSPEDSSIYLCSVLAAWTDFNYGYTFGSGTRLTVV.

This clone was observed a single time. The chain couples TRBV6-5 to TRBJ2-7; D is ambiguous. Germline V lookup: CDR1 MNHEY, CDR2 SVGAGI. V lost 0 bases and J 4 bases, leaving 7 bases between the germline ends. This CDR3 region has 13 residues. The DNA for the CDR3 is TGTGCCAGCAGTTACTCGAATTATTACGAGCAGTACTTC. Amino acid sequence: CASSYSNYYEQYF.

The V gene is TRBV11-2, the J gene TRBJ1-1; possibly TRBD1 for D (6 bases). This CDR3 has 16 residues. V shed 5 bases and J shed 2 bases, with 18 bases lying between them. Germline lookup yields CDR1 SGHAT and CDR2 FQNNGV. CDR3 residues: CASSRGGGDSNTEAFF. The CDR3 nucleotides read TGTGCCAGCAGCCGTGGGGGCGGGGATTCTAACACTGAAGCTTTCTTT.

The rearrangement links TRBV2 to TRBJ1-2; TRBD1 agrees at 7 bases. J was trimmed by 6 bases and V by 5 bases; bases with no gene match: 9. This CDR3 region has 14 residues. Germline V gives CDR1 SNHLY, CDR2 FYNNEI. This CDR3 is CASSLDRTLDGYTF. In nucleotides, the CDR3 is TGTGCCAGCAGTCTGGACAGGACTTTAGATGGCTACACCTTC.

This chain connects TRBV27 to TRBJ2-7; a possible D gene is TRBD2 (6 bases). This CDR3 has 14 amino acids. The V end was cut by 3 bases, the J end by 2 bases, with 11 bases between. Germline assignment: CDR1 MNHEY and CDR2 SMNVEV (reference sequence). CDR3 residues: CASSFGGDPYEQYF. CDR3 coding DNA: TGTGCCAGCAGTTTTGGAGGGGACCCCTACGAGCAGTACTTC.

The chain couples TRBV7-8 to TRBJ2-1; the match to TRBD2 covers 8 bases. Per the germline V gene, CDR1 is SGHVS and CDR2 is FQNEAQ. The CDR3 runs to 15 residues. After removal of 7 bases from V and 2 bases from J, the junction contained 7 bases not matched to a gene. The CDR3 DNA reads TGTGCCAGCAAGGGCCTAGCGGGTACCTACAATGAGCAGTTCTTC. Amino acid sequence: CASKGLAGTYNEQFF.

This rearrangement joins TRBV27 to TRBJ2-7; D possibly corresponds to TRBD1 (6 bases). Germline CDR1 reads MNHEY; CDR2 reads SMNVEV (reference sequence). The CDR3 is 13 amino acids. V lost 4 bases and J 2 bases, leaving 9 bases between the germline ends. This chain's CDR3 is CASSYRTAYEQYF. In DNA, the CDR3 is TGTGCCAGCAGTTACCGGACAGCCTACGAGCAGTACTTC.

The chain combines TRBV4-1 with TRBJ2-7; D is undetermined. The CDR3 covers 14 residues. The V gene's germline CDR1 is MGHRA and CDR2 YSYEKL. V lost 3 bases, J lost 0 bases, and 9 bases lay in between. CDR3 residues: CASSHSGSSYEQYF. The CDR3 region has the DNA TGCGCCAGCAGCCACTCAGGCAGCTCCTACGAGCAGTACTTC.

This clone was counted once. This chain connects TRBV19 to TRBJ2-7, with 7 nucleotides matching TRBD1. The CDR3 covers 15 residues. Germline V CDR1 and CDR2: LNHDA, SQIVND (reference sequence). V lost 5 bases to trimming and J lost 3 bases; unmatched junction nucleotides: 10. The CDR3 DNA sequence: TGTGCCAGTAGTTTCTCGGGACAGAGCTACTACGAGCAGTACTTC. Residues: CASSFSGQSYYEQYF.

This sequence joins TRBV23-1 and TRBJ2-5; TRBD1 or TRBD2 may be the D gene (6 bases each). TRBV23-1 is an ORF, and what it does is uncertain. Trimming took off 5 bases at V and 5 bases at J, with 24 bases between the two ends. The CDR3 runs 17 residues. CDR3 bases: TGCGCCAGCAGTACCGAGGGGGGCGCGAAACTCGGGGAGACCCAGTACTTC. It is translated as CASSTEGGAKLGETQYF.

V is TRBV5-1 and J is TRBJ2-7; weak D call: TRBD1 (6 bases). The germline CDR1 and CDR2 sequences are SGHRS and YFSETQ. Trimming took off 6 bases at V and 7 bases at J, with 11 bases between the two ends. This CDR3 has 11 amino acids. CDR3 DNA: TGCGCCAGCACGACAGGTGGTGAGCAGTACTTC. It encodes CASTTGGEQYF.

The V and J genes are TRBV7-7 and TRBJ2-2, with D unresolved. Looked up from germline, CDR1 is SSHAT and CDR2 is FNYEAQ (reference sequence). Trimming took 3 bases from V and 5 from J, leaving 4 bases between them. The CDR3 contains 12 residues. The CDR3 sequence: CASSFGTGELFF. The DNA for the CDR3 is TGTGCCAGCAGCTTCGGGACCGGGGAGCTGTTTTTT.

The CDR3 DNA follows: TGTGCCAGCAGCATCACGGAGGGGAGGGATACGCAGTATTTT. It translates to CASSITEGRDTQYF. V and J are TRBV13 and TRBJ2-3; D might be TRBD2 (6 bases). The CDR3 runs to 14 residues. CDR1 and CDR2 (germline): PRHDT, FYEKMQ (reference sequence). Trimming left V 5 bases short and J 6 bases short, with 15 bases between.

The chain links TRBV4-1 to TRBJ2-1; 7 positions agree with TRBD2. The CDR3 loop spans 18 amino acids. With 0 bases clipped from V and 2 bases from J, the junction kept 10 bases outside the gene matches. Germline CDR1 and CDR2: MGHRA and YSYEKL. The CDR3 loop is CASSQEFLADTPYNEQFF. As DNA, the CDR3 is TGCGCCAGCAGCCAAGAATTCCTAGCGGACACTCCCTACAATGAGCAGTTCTTC.

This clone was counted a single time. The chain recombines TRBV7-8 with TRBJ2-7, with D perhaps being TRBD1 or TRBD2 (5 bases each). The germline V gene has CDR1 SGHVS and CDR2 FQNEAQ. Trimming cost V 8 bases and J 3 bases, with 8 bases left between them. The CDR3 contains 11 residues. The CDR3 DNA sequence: TGTGCCAGCTGGGGACGCTACGAGCAGTACTTC. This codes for CASWGRYEQYF. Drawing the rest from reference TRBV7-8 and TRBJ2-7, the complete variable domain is GAGVSQSPRYKVAKRGQDVALRCDPISGHVSLFWYQQALGQGPEFLTYFQNEAQLDKSGLPSDRFFAERPEGSVSTLKIQRTQQEDSAVYLCASWGRYEQYFGPGTRLTVT.

The CDR3 here is CASSTGTSGFNEQFF. CDR3 DNA: TGTGCCAGCAGCACCGGGACTAGCGGGTTCAATGAGCAGTTCTTC. V usage is TRBV27 and J usage is TRBJ2-1; TRBD2 agrees at 12 bases. Per germline, CDR1 MNHEY and CDR2 SMNVEV (reference sequence). Losses at the gene ends were 6 bases for V and 6 bases for J; bases not matched to a gene: 6. The CDR3 is 15 amino acids.

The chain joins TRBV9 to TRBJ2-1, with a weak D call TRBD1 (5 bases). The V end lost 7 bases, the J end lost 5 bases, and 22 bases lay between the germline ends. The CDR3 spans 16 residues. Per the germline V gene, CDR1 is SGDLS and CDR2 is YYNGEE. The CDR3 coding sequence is TGTGCCAGCTGCAGGGTGGGTGGGTCTCCGAACAATGAGCAGTTCTTC. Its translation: CASCRVGGSPNNEQFF.

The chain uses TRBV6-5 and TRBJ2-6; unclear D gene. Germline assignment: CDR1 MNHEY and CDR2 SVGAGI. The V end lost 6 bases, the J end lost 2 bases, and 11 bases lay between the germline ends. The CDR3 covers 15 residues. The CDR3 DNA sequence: TGTGCCAGCAGCTTAACAGACGCTGGGGCCAACGTCCTGACTTTC. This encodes CASSLTDAGANVLTF.

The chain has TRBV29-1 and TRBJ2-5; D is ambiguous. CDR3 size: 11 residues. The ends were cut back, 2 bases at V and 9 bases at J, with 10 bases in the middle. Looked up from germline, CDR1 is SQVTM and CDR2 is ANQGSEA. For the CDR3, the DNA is TGCAGCGTTGAACGGCAGACCTCCCAGTACTTC. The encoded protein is CSVERQTSQYF.

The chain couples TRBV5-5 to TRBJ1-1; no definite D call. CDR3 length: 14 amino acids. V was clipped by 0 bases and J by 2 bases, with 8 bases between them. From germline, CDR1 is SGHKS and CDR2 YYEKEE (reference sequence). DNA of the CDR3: TGTGCCAGCAGCTTGGACGGAGGAAACACTGAAGCTTTCTTT. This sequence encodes CASSLDGGNTEAFF.

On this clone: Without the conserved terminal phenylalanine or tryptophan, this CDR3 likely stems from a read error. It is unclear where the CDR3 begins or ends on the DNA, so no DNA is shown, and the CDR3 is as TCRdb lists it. CDR3 region: CASSARVPYGKTY. The chain couples TRBV6-9 to TRBJ1-2. Germline CDR1 MNHGY, CDR2 SVAAGI. The CDR3 length is 13 residues, termini included.

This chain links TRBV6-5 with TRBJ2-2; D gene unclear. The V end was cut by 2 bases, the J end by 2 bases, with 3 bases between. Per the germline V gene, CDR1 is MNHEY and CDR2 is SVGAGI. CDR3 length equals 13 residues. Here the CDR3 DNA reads TGTGCCAGCAGTTACCTTAACACCGGGGAGCTGTTTTTT. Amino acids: CASSYLNTGELFF.

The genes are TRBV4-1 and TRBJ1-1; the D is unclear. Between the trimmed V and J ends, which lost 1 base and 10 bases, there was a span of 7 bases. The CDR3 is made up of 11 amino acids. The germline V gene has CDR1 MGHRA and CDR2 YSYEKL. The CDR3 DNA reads TGCGCCAGCAGCCAAGGACGGGGAGCTTTCTTT. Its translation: CASSQGRGAFF.

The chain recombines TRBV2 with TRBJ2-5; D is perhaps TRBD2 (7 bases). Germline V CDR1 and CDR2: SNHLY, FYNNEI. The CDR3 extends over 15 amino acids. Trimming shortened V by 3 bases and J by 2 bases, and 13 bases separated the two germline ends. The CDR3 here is CASSEWTAGQETQYF. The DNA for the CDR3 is TGTGCCAGCAGTGAGTGGACAGCGGGGCAAGAGACCCAGTACTTC.

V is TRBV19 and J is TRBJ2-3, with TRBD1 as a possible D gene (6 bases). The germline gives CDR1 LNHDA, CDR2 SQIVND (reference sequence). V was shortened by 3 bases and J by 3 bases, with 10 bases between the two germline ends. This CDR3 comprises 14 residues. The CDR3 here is CASSIVTGTDTQYF. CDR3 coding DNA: TGTGCCAGTAGTATTGTGACAGGTACAGATACGCAGTATTTT.

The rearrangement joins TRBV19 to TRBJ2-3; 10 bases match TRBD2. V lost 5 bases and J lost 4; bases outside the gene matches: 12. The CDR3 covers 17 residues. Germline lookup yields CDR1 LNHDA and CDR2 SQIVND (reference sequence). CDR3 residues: CASSFGSGGAVADTQYF. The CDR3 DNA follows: TGTGCCAGTAGTTTTGGGAGCGGGGGGGCCGTCGCAGATACGCAGTATTTT.

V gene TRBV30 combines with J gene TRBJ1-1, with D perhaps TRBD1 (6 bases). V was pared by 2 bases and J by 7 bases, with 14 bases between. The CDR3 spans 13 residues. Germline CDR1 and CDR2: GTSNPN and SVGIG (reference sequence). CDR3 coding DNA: TGTGCCTGGAGTACCCCAGGACAGCTTGAAGCTTTCTTT. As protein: CAWSTPGQLEAFF.

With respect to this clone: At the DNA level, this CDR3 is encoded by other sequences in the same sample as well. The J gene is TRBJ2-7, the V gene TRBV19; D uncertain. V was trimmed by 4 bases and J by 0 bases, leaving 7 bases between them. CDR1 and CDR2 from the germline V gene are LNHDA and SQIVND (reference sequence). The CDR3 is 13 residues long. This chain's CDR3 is CASSTASSYEQYF. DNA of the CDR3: TGTGCCAGTAGTACAGCCTCCTCCTACGAGCAGTACTTC.

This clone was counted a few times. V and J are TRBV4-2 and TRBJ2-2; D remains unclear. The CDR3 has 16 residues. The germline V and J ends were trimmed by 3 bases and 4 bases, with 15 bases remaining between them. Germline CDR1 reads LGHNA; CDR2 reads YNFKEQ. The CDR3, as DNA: TGTGCCAGCAGCCAGGATCTAGACTGGGGCACCGGGGAGCTGTTTTTT. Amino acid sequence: CASSQDLDWGTGELFF.